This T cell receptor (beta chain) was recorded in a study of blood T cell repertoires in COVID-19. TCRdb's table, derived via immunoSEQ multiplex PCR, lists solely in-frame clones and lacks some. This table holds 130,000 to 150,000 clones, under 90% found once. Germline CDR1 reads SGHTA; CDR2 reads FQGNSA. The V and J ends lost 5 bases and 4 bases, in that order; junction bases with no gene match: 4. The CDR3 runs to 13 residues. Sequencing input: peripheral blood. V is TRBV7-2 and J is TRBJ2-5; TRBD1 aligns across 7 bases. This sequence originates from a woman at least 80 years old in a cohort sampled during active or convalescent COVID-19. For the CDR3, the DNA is TGTGCCAGCAGCCCAGACAGGGTAGAGACCCAGTACTTC. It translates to CASSPDRVETQYF.